This T cell receptor (beta chain) originates from a study of identical twins. This clonotype came up many times. What it binds is unknown. Germline assignment: CDR1 SGDLS and CDR2 YYNGEE. This CDR3 is 15 amino acids long. V shed 0 bases and J 2 bases; nucleotides not matched to a gene: 2. MiXCR, run by TCRdb on the 5' RACE reads, gives a single entry per CDR3 protein. The table shows 400,000 to 500,000 distinct CDR3 sequences, with more than 13% occurring only once. Study observations and caveats: Clonotypes of the beta chain that were abundant in cord blood carried fewer insertions (memory repertoires showed none).

The same specimen was also included in a second study, on yellow fever vaccine responses in identical twins.

This chain connects TRBV9 to TRBJ2-5, with TRBD2 matching 9 bases. What was sequenced was CD4+ T cells sorted from blood. The TCR was taken from a woman younger than 30 in good health. In DNA form, the CDR3 reads TGTGCCAGCAGCGTAGTTAGCGGGGGACAAGAGACCCAGTACTTC. Translated, it gives CASSVVSGGQETQYF. The full variable domain, completed using reference TRBV9 and TRBJ2-5, is DSGVTQTPKHLITATGQRVTLRCSPRSGDLSVYWYQQSLDQGLQFLIQYYNGEERAKGNILERFSAQQFPDLHSELNLSSLELGDSALYFCASSVVSGGQETQYFGPGTRLLVL.